This TCR beta chain emerged from a study of blood T cell repertoires in COVID-19. This clone was counted ten times or more. Trimming removed 0 bases from V and 6 bases from J, with 12 bases in between. The CDR3 has 15 amino acids. CDR1 and CDR2 (germline): LGHDT, YNNKEL (reference sequence). Only in-frame clones appear in the TCRdb table, and some are missing; sequencing was by immunoSEQ multiplex PCR. The sample holds roughly 350,000 clones, more than 85% seen once. This sequence joins TRBV3-1 (or the pseudogene TRBV3-2) and TRBJ2-4, with a tentative D call TRBD1 (5 bases). This receptor was taken from a woman in her twenties or thirties who had recovered from COVID-19. What was sequenced was PBMCs or T cells enriched from blood (not recorded which). The CDR3 protein is CASSQDLSDINIQYF. The CDR3 DNA reads TGTGCCAGCAGCCAAGATCTTTCGGACATAAACATTCAGTACTTC.